Following are 29 T cell receptor beta chains from one sample sequenced in a study of CD8+ T cells in alopecia areata. Extraction and reverse transcription of RNA yielded cDNA as the sequencing template. Libraries were prepared by immunoSEQ multiplex PCR; TCRdb keeps only in-frame clonotypes and omits some of them. The data show around 29,000 clones, 70% to 80% seen once. The material sequenced was NKG2D-low CD8+ T cells sorted from blood. These receptors were obtained from a human donor with alopecia areata.

V usage is TRBV29-1 and J usage is TRBJ2-3; D unresolved. V was trimmed by 8 bases and J by 0 bases, leaving 6 bases between them. CDR1 is SQVTM and CDR2 is ANQGSEA in the germline V gene. CDR3 size: 11 residues. The CDR3 is CSIDSTDTQYF. In DNA form, the CDR3 reads TGCAGCATCGACAGCACAGATACGCAGTATTTT.

The chain recombines TRBV30 with TRBJ2-7; D remains unclear. CDR1 and CDR2 (germline): GTSNPN, SVGIG (reference sequence). Trimming took off 2 bases at V and 4 bases at J, with 6 bases between the two ends. The CDR3 is made up of 11 amino acids. The DNA of the CDR3 is TGTGCCTGGAGTCCCAGATACGAGCAGTACTTC. It encodes CAWSPRYEQYF.

The genes are TRBV5-1 and TRBJ2-2; no definite D call. There are 15 residues in the CDR3. Trimming left V 4 bases short and J 1 base short, with 11 bases between. Germline CDR1 is SGHRS and CDR2 is YFSETQ. CDR3 DNA: TGCGCCAGCAGCCCGCTTCCGGGGAACACCGGGGAGCTGTTTTTT. The encoded protein is CASSPLPGNTGELFF.

This chain connects TRBV27 to TRBJ2-7, with 10 bases identical to TRBD1. Germline V lookup: CDR1 MNHEY, CDR2 SMNVEV (reference sequence). This CDR3 has 14 residues. With 3 bases clipped from V and 6 bases from J, the junction kept 5 bases outside the gene matches. The CDR3 loop reads CASSLTGGFFEQYF. The CDR3 bases are TGTGCCAGCAGTTTGACAGGGGGCTTTTTCGAGCAGTACTTC.

The rearrangement links TRBV15 to TRBJ2-1; 14 bases align to TRBD2. V lost 0 bases, J lost 5 bases, and 6 bases stayed unmatched. Germline CDR1 LNHNV, CDR2 YYDKDF (reference sequence). There are 18 residues in the CDR3. CDR3 amino acids: CATSRERGLAGVHNEQFF. For the CDR3, the DNA is TGTGCCACCAGCAGAGAAAGGGGACTAGCGGGAGTCCACAATGAGCAGTTCTTC.

This chain connects TRBV7-6 to TRBJ2-5; 13 bases line up with TRBD2. V trimming: 5 bases; J trimming: 5 bases; junction bases outside the gene matches: 8. The CDR3 has 16 amino acids. Germline values: CDR1 SGHVS, CDR2 FNYEAQ. DNA for the CDR3: TGTGCCAGCAGCGAAACTAGCGGGAGGGCCATCGAGACCCAGTACTTC. Its protein product is CASSETSGRAIETQYF.

The chain combines TRBV29-1 with TRBJ2-1, with TRBD2 identical over 10 bases. V shed 2 bases, J shed 8 bases, and the junction held 6 bases outside the gene matches. The CDR3 runs to 14 residues. Germline CDR1 and CDR2: SQVTM and ANQGSEA. The CDR3 DNA is TGCAGCGTTGAAACGAGCGGGGGGGTGTATGAGCAGTTCTTC. Translating gives CSVETSGGVYEQFF.

The chain has TRBV5-6 and TRBJ2-6; TRBD1 aligns across 8 bases. CDR3 size: 19 residues. V shed 0 bases, J shed 1 base, and the junction held 9 bases outside the gene matches. CDR1 and CDR2 (germline): SGHDT, YYEEEE. The CDR3 region is CASSLGETDRGSGANVLTF. As DNA, the CDR3 is TGTGCCAGCAGCTTGGGGGAAACTGACAGGGGATCTGGGGCCAACGTCCTGACTTTC.

The chain has TRBV7-8 and TRBJ2-7; D might be TRBD1 (5 bases). Germline-derived CDR1 and CDR2 are SGHVS and FQNEAQ. The CDR3 consists of 15 residues. V was pared by 1 base and J by 1 base, with 11 bases between. CDR3 DNA sequence: TGTGCCAGCAGCTTAGACCAGGGTATTTCCTACGAGCAGTACTTC. Amino acid sequence: CASSLDQGISYEQYF. The variable domain in full, with the rest retrieved from reference TRBV7-8 and TRBJ2-7, is GAGVSQSPRYKVAKRGQDVALRCDPISGHVSLFWYQQALGQGPEFLTYFQNEAQLDKSGLPSDRFFAERPEGSVSTLKIQRTQQEDSAVYLCASSLDQGISYEQYFGPGTRLTVT.

V is TRBV2 and J is TRBJ2-5; D call uncertain. The CDR3 is made up of 15 amino acids. CDR1 SNHLY and CDR2 FYNNEI come from the germline V gene. V lost 6 bases, J lost 0 bases, and 14 bases lay in between. The CDR3 loop reads CASRGKASYQETQYF. CDR3 sequence (DNA): TGTGCCAGCAGGGGGAAGGCTTCGTACCAAGAGACCCAGTACTTC.

This clone appeared a few times. V gene TRBV13 combines with J gene TRBJ2-5; 7 bases are shared with TRBD1. The trim removed 3 bases at V and 4 bases at J, leaving 5 bases unmatched. CDR1 PRHDT and CDR2 FYEKMQ come from the germline V gene (reference sequence). This CDR3 is 14 amino acids long. CDR3: CASSLIQGRETQYF. CDR3 nucleotides: TGTGCCAGCAGCTTGATACAGGGGCGAGAGACCCAGTACTTC.

The V gene is TRBV6-5, the J gene TRBJ2-3; the D gene is possibly TRBD2 (6 bases). The CDR3 runs to 12 residues. The V gene lost 6 bases and the J gene lost 6 bases, with 10 bases spanning the gap. From germline, CDR1 is MNHEY and CDR2 SVGAGI. CDR3 nucleotide sequence: TGTGCCAGCAGATCCGCGGGGGATACGCAGTATTTT. It specifies CASRSAGDTQYF.

V gene TRBV7-9 combines with J gene TRBJ2-7; 14 bases map to TRBD2. The CDR3 totals 18 residues. Germline V lookup: CDR1 SEHNR, CDR2 FQNEAQ (reference sequence). The V and J ends lost 0 bases and 4 bases, in that order; junction bases with no gene match: 8. The CDR3 DNA follows: TGTGCCAGCAGCTTAGCGCCGGGACTAGCGGGAGCTCCATACGAGCAGTACTTC. Protein sequence: CASSLAPGLAGAPYEQYF.

The V call is TRBV6-5, the J call TRBJ2-7; TRBD1 matches 8 bases. Germline V gene lookup returns CDR1 MNHEY and CDR2 SVGAGI. The CDR3 runs 13 residues. Germline trimming cut 2 bases from V and 5 bases from J; bases unmatched to any gene: 2. CDR3 nucleotide sequence: TGTGCCAGCAGTTACGGGACAGGCCACGAGCAGTACTTC. This gives the protein CASSYGTGHEQYF.

This clone was seen only once. The chain uses TRBV29-1 and TRBJ2-1; 10 nucleotides agree with TRBD2. The CDR3 runs 18 residues. CDR1 is SQVTM, CDR2 ANQGSEA, per germline. V lost 2 bases, J lost 0 bases, and 10 bases stayed unmatched. CDR3 DNA: TGCAGCGTTGAACTGCCTAGCGGGAGAGGGAGCTCCTACAATGAGCAGTTCTTC. This gives the protein CSVELPSGRGSSYNEQFF.

CDR3 region: CASSQDTGSSGANVLTF. The CDR3 region has the DNA TGTGCCAGCAGTCAAGATACAGGGAGCTCTGGGGCCAACGTCCTGACTTTC. This sequence joins TRBV6-1 and TRBJ2-6; D may be TRBD1 (6 bases). The V gene lost 5 bases and the J gene lost 0 bases, with 14 bases spanning the gap. The CDR3 is made up of 17 amino acids. Germline assignment: CDR1 MNHNS and CDR2 SASEGT.

The J gene is TRBJ2-7, the V gene TRBV4-1; 9 bases fit TRBD1. CDR3 size: 16 residues. The germline gives CDR1 MGHRA, CDR2 YSYEKL. Trimming cost V 1 base and J 2 bases; bases outside gene matches: 6. The CDR3: CASSQGGTGFPYEQYF. The CDR3 nucleotides read TGCGCCAGCAGCCAAGGAGGGACAGGGTTCCCCTACGAGCAGTACTTC.

V and J are TRBV4-1 and TRBJ2-7; D may be TRBD1 (5 bases). Trimming removed 0 bases at V and 2 bases at J, with 11 bases between. This CDR3 has 15 amino acids. The germline V gene encodes CDR1 MGHRA and CDR2 YSYEKL. This chain's CDR3 is CASSQETDSTYEQYF. The DNA for the CDR3 is TGCGCCAGCAGCCAAGAGACAGACTCCACCTACGAGCAGTACTTC.

V usage is TRBV27 and J usage is TRBJ2-3; unclear D gene. Germline V gene data show CDR1 as MNHEY and CDR2 as SMNVEV (reference sequence). CDR3 length: 13 amino acids. The V and J ends lost 6 bases and 4 bases respectively, with 11 bases between them. In DNA, the CDR3 is TGTGCCAGCAGGGAGCTAAGGTCAGATACGCAGTATTTT. Translated, it gives CASRELRSDTQYF.

The rearrangement joins TRBV6-6 to TRBJ2-1, with a tentative D call TRBD1 (5 bases). The V and J ends lost 6 bases and 5 bases respectively, with 11 bases between them. Germline lookup yields CDR1 MNHNY and CDR2 SVGAGI (reference sequence). This CDR3 is built from 13 residues. CDR3 bases: TGTGCCAGCAGCAAGACAGATAACAATGAGCAGTTCTTC. As protein: CASSKTDNNEQFF.

In this sample, this clone turned up a few times. The genes are TRBV7-9 and TRBJ2-5; no definite D call. Germline CDR1 reads SEHNR; CDR2 reads FQNEAQ (reference sequence). V dropped 3 bases and J dropped 5 bases, with 13 bases sitting between them. The CDR3 loop spans 14 amino acids. CDR3 protein: CASSFSPVRETQYF. The CDR3 nucleotides read TGTGCCAGCAGCTTCAGCCCGGTCCGGGAGACCCAGTACTTC. The variable domain in full, with the rest retrieved from reference TRBV7-9 and TRBJ2-5, is DTGVSQNPRHKITKRGQNVTFRCDPISEHNRLYWYRQTLGQGPEFLTYFQNEAQLEKSRLLSDRFSAERPKGSFSTLEIQRTEQGDSAMYLCASSFSPVRETQYFGPGTRLLVL.

The chain couples TRBV5-1 to TRBJ2-6; D gene ambiguous. V dropped 4 bases and J dropped 1 base, with 6 bases sitting between them. Germline assignment: CDR1 SGHRS and CDR2 YFSETQ. The CDR3 is made up of 14 amino acids. Written as DNA, the CDR3 is TGCGCCAGCAGCCTAGAATCTGGGGCCAACGTCCTGACTTTC. Its protein is CASSLESGANVLTF.

This clone showed up just a few times. This rearrangement joins TRBV19 to TRBJ2-1; the match to TRBD2 covers 10 bases. Germline CDR1 reads LNHDA; CDR2 reads SQIVND (reference sequence). The V gene end was trimmed by 6 bases and the J gene end by 3 bases; junction bases not matched to a gene: 5. This CDR3 spans 15 amino acids. DNA of the CDR3: TGTGCCAGTAGAACTTTAGCGGGAGGCTACAATGAGCAGTTCTTC. Its translation: CASRTLAGGYNEQFF.

The genes are TRBV27 and TRBJ2-3, with D perhaps TRBD1 (6 bases). The CDR3 totals 14 residues. V lost 4 bases and J 4 bases, leaving 12 bases between the germline ends. The germline CDR1 and CDR2 sequences are MNHEY and SMNVEV (reference sequence). DNA for the CDR3: TGTGCCAGCAGTTCAACCCACAGGGCAGATACGCAGTATTTT. It specifies CASSSTHRADTQYF.

The CDR3 region is CSVESGPEQYF. The CDR3 DNA reads as TGCAGCGTTGAGTCAGGGCCCGAGCAGTACTTC. J is TRBJ2-7 and V is TRBV29-1, with D possibly TRBD1 on 5 matching bases. Deletions cut 3 bases from V and 6 bases from J, with 9 bases between. From germline, CDR1 is SQVTM and CDR2 ANQGSEA. The CDR3 has 11 residues.

The chain couples TRBV7-6 to TRBJ1-5, with D uncertain. The germline CDR1 and CDR2 sequences are SGHVS and FNYEAQ. CDR3 length: 15 residues. V was trimmed by 2 bases and J by 2 bases, leaving 10 bases between them. The chain's CDR3 is CASSLTAFGNQPQHF. The CDR3 DNA is TGTGCCAGCAGCTTAACCGCGTTTGGCAATCAGCCCCAGCATTTT.

The chain couples TRBV7-6 to TRBJ2-7; TRBD2 aligns across 12 bases. Germline V CDR1 and CDR2: SGHVS, FNYEAQ. Unmatched junction bases numbered 1, after V lost 5 bases and J lost 2 bases. CDR3 length: 14 residues. As DNA, the CDR3 is TGTGCCAGCAGCCCTAGCGGGGGGGCCTACGAGCAGTACTTC. Residues: CASSPSGGAYEQYF.

The chain combines TRBV4-1 with TRBJ2-7, with 8 bases lining up with TRBD2. Per the germline V gene, CDR1 is MGHRA and CDR2 is YSYEKL. The junction had 11 bases not matched to a gene; V was cut back by 0 bases and J by 4 bases. This CDR3 has 17 amino acids. CDR3 nucleotides: TGCGCCAGCAGCCAAGATCTCTTGGGACTAGTGGAGTACGAGCAGTACTTC. Protein product: CASSQDLLGLVEYEQYF.

This chain connects TRBV7-2 to TRBJ2-7; D gene uncertain. Trimming removed 5 bases at V and 0 bases at J, with 5 bases between. The germline CDR1 and CDR2 sequences are SGHTA and FQGNSA. The CDR3 runs to 12 residues. The CDR3 loop reads CASSTTSYEQYF. CDR3 nucleotide sequence: TGTGCCAGCAGCACTACCTCCTACGAGCAGTACTTC.